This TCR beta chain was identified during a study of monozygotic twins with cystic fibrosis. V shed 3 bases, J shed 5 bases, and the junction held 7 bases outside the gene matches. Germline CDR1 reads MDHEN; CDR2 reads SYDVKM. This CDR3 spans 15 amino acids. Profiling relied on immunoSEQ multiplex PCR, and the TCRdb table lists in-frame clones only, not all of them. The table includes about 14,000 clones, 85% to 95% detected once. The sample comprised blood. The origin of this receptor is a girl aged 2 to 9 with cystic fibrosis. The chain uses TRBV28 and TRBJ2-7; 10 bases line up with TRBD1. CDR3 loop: CASSFSGTGDNEQYF. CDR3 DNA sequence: TGTGCCAGCAGTTTTTCCGGGACAGGGGACAACGAGCAGTACTTC. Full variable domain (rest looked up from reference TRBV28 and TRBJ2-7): DVKVTQSSRYLVKRTGEKVFLECVQDMDHENMFWYRQDPGLGLRLIYFSYDVKMKEKGDIPEGYSVSREKKERFSLILESASTNQTSMYLCASSFSGTGDNEQYFGPGTRLTVT.